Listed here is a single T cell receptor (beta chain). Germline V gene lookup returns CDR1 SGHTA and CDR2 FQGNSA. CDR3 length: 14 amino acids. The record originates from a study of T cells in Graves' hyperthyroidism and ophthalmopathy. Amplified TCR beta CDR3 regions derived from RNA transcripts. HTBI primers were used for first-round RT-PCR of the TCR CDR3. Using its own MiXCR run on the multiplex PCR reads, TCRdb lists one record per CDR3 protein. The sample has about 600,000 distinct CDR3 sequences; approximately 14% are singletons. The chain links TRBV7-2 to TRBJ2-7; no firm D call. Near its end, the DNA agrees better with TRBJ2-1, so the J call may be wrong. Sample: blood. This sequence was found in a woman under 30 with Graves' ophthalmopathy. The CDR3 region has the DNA TGTGCCAGCAGCTTAGGGCAGGCCTCCTACGAGCAGTTCTTC. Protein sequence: CASSLGQASYEQFF.